The rows below give T cell receptor beta chains drawn from one sample of a study of CD8 T cells in Susac syndrome. TCRdb re-called the immunoSEQ multiplex PCR reads through MiXCR, storing one row per CDR3 protein. The repertoire includes tens of thousands of distinct CDR3 sequences, around 94% of them detected once, and 0.25% to 0.3% sits in the top ten. Specimen: CD8+ T cells from PBMCs. The source of these receptors is a human donor in good health. The CDR3 runs from the conserved cysteine through the conserved F or W. D genes are given only for firm matches.

TRBV7-9,NA,14,TRBJ2-7,CASAPNGVDYEQYF,TGTGCCAGCGCCCCGAACGGGGTGGACTACGAGCAGTACTTC
TRBV14,TRBD1,13,TRBJ1-1,CASSQWTGDEAFF,TGTGCCAGCAGCCAGTGGACAGGGGATGAAGCTTTCTTT
TRBV29-1,NA,11,TRBJ2-7,CSVEDSYEQYF,TGCAGCGTCGAAGACAGCTACGAGCAGTACTTC
TRBV7-9,NA,15,TRBJ2-5,CASSLASIFQETQYF,TGTGCCAGCAGCTTAGCCTCAATCTTCCAAGAGACCCAGTACTTC
TRBV4-1,NA,14,TRBJ1-1,CASSQSHATVEAFF,TGCGCCAGCAGCCAGTCCCATGCGACAGTTGAAGCTTTCTTT
TRBV7-9,TRBD2,16,TRBJ2-1,CASSPSAGFSYNEQFF,TGTGCCAGCAGCCCGTCAGCGGGGTTCTCCTACAATGAGCAGTTCTTC
TRBV24-1,NA,15,TRBJ2-1,CATSDLYRGVNEQFF,TGTGCCACCAGTGATTTGTATCGAGGGGTCAATGAGCAGTTCTTC
TRBV7-2,NA,16,TRBJ1-2,CASSPPGGAHNYGYTF,TGTGCCAGCAGCCCCCCCGGGGGCGCCCATAACTATGGCTACACCTTC
TRBV4-3,TRBD1,14,TRBJ1-2,CASRHLDRNYGYTF,TGCGCCAGCAGACATTTGGACAGGAACTATGGCTACACCTTC
TRBV27,NA,14,TRBJ2-5,CASSLRGRSGTQYF,TGTGCCAGCAGTTTACGGGGCCGCTCGGGGACCCAGTACTTC